In its sample, the clone carrying this T cell receptor (beta chain) was seen once. Only in-frame clones appear in the TCRdb table, and some are missing; sequencing was by immunoSEQ multiplex PCR. The table includes about 240,000 clones, about four fifths detected once. The CDR3 is 17 amino acids. Germline loops: CDR1 MDHEN, CDR2 SYDVKM. V was shortened by 8 bases and J by 0 bases, with 22 bases between the two germline ends. The data stem from a study of blood T cell repertoires in COVID-19. Study context: The samples span acute and convalescent COVID-19 from the United States, Italy and Spain.

V and J are TRBV28 and TRBJ1-1; D remains ambiguous. This TCR came from a woman of 80 years or more with acute or convalescent COVID-19. The sequencing sample was made of peripheral blood. DNA for the CDR3: TGTGCCAGCCCCCCCGGAGGTCACCCGAAGATGAACACTGAAGCTTTCTTT. Protein product: CASPPGGHPKMNTEAFF.